This record covers a single TCR beta chain. V lost 3 bases and J 1 base, leaving 9 bases between the germline ends. Germline V CDR1 and CDR2: MDHEN, SYDVKM. This CDR3 is built from 14 residues. The sample belongs to a study of blood T cell repertoires in COVID-19. Original handling: Counts of nucleated cells, estimated from reference gene primer amplification, were obtained. Assay: immunoSEQ multiplex PCR; the TCRdb copy retains only in-frame clones and omits some. Clone size and the V and J calls come from that table; the DNA yielded D and trimming. The sample has around 170,000 clones, 84% seen once.

Sequenced: PBMCs or T cells enriched from blood (not recorded which). This receptor was obtained from a man aged 50-60 years who had recovered from COVID-19. The chain employs TRBV28 and TRBJ2-5, with D uncertain. This CDR3 reads CASSFRQRQETQYF. CDR3 nucleotide sequence: TGTGCCAGCAGTTTCCGACAACGCCAAGAGACCCAGTACTTC.